The rows below give T cell receptor beta chains drawn from one sample of a study of identical twins. Each CDR3 protein is one row after TCRdb ran MiXCR on the 5' RACE reads. The table has roughly 1.6 million distinct CDR3 sequences, less than 40% seen once. Sequenced material: cord blood. The receptors stem from a newborn girl in good health. Each CDR3 is given with its conserved first and last residue. Fields, in order: J gene, D gene, V gene, clone size, CDR3 DNA, CDR3 protein. A D gene is named only where the DNA matches it firmly. Rows give clone size only sometimes, using once, few, many, or a class for an expanded clone.

>TRBJ2-1|-|TRBV20-1|-
TGCAGTGCTAGTGGCAGGCACAATGAGCGGTTCTTC
CSASGRHNERFF
>TRBJ1-1|-|TRBV2|few
TGTGCCAGACTCCGGGACGAAATTTTAACTGAAGCTTTCTTT
CARLRDEILTEAFF
>TRBJ1-3|-|TRBV6-5|-
TGTGCCAGCAGTTACTCGGCAAGGGCCCTAGCTGGAAACACCATATATTTT
CASSYSARALAGNTIYF
>TRBJ2-7|-|TRBV7-8|many
TGTGCCAGCAGCTTACTTCTGGGGGAGCAGTACTTC
CASSLLLGEQYF
>TRBJ2-7|TRBD1|TRBV10-3|few
TGTGCCACCACCGGGACAGGGGGCTACGAGCAGTACTTC
CATTGTGGYEQYF
>TRBJ2-1|-|TRBV4-1|-
TGCGCCAGCAGCCAAGAGAAGGCGCTCCACGAGCAGTTCTTC
CASSQEKALHEQFF
>TRBJ2-1|-|TRBV7-2|-
TGTGCCAGCAGCTTAGTCCGGGGAGGCGATGAGCAGTTCTTC
CASSLVRGGDEQFF
>TRBJ2-3|-|TRBV5-6|-
TGTGCCAGCAGCTTAGCGATGGGCACGCAGTATTTT
CASSLAMGTQYF
>TRBJ2-1|-|TRBV7-9|-
TGTGCCAGCAGCCCGAGCGCCGGACAGTATGACAATGAGCAGTTCTTC
CASSPSAGQYDNEQFF
>TRBJ1-2|-|TRBV4-2|-
TGTGCCAGCAGCCAAGATCAAGGGAGGAATGGCTACGCCTTC
CASSQDQGRNGYAF
>TRBJ2-7|TRBD1|TRBV6-5|-
TGTGCCAGCACGCGGACAGGGGTTCGCGAGCAGTACTTC
CASTRTGVREQYF
>TRBJ1-4|-|TRBV5-1|few
TGCGCCAGCAGCAAGCGGACAGCAACTAATGAAAAACTGTTTTTT
CASSKRTATNEKLFF
>TRBJ2-1|-|TRBV20-1|few
TGCAGTGCTACACAGGGGGGGATATACAATGAGCAGTTCTTC
CSATQGGIYNEQFF
>TRBJ2-3|TRBD2|TRBV11-2|-
TGTGCCAGCAGCTTATTAAACGGCCTACCGGGACTAGCGGGGACACGCACAGATACGCAGTATTTT
CASSLLNGLPGLAGTRTDTQYF
>TRBJ2-1|-|TRBV9|few
TGTGCCAGCAGTCCAAGAGGGAGAGTCGCCGACAATGAGCAGTTCTTC
CASSPRGRVADNEQFF
>TRBJ2-3|TRBD2|TRBV20-1|-
TGCAGTGCTAATCCGGGGGGAGGTGGCACAGATACGCAGTATTTT
CSANPGGGGTDTQYF
>TRBJ2-3|TRBD2|TRBV5-1|few
TGCGCCAGCAGCCCAAGTCGACAGCGGGGGCCCACAACCACAGATACGCAGTATTTT
CASSPSRQRGPTTTDTQYF
>TRBJ2-5|-|TRBV6-5|-
TGTGCCAGCAGTATTTGGACGGGGGACAGGACCCAGTACTTC
CASSIWTGDRTQYF
>TRBJ2-7|-|TRBV2|-
TGTGCCAGCAGGAAAAGGGACATCTCCTACGAGCAGTACTTC
CASRKRDISYEQYF
>TRBJ1-5|-|TRBV6-1|few
TGTGCCAGCAGTGAACCGAGAGGGCGCCAGCCCCAGCATTTT
CASSEPRGRQPQHF
>TRBJ2-3|-|TRBV29-1|many
TGCAGCGTTGAAGTAGGACAGAGCACAGATACGCAGTATTTT
CSVEVGQSTDTQYF
>TRBJ1-1|-|TRBV7-2|-
TGTGCCAGCAGCTTAGACAGCCTCGTAACTGAAGCTTTCTTT
CASSLDSLVTEAFF
>TRBJ2-5|TRBD2|TRBV2|few
TGTGCCAGCAGTGAATTGGGACTAGGGCCCTACAATGAGCAGTACTTC
CASSELGLGPYNEQYF
>TRBJ2-3|TRBD2|TRBV20-1|-
TGCAGTGCCAGAGCCGGGACTAGCGGGGCAGATACGCAGTATTTT
CSARAGTSGADTQYF
>TRBJ2-7|-|TRBV13|-
TGTGCCAGCAGCTTAGTGGGGGTTAGCTCCTACAATGAGCAGTACTTC
CASSLVGVSSYNEQYF
>TRBJ2-7|-|TRBV20-1|few
TGCAGTGCTACGGTCGGCGACTCCTACGAGCAGTACTTC
CSATVGDSYEQYF
>TRBJ2-5|-|TRBV4-2|-
TGTGCCAGCAGCCCCCTCGACAGGCCTCATGAGCAGTACTTC
CASSPLDRPHEQYF
>TRBJ2-7|-|TRBV18|-
TGTGCCAGCTCACCAGAGGCGGTGAGCTCCTACGAGCAGTACTTC
CASSPEAVSSYEQYF
>TRBJ1-2|TRBD1|TRBV7-2|few
TGTGCCAGCAGCTTTACAGGGGGGCTTAACTATGGCTACACCTTC
CASSFTGGLNYGYTF
>TRBJ1-1|-|TRBV5-4|once
TGTGCCAGCAGCTCCCCAACCCGGAACACTGAAGCTTTCTTT
CASSSPTRNTEAFF
>TRBJ2-7|-|TRBV10-3|-
TGTGCCATCAGGCGGGACAGTCCCCACTACAATGAGCAGTACTTC
CAIRRDSPHYNEQYF
>TRBJ2-3|-|TRBV18|-
TGTGCCAGCTCACCACTACGGTCCGAAGATACGCAGTATTTT
CASSPLRSEDTQYF
>TRBJ1-5|-|TRBV5-1|few
TGCGCCAGCTGGGGGAATCAGCCCCAGCATTTT
CASWGNQPQHF
>TRBJ2-1|TRBD1|TRBV5-1|few
TGCGCCAGCAGCTTGGAGGGACAGGGCTGGGATGAGCAGTTCTTC
CASSLEGQGWDEQFF
>TRBJ2-3|-|TRBV27|-
TGTGCCAGCACCGACCTTAGCACAGATACGCAGTATTTT
CASTDLSTDTQYF
>TRBJ1-1|-|TRBV20-1|few
TGCAGTGCCCCCAGGGCCCTGAACACTGAAGCTTTCTTT
CSAPRALNTEAFF
>TRBJ2-3|TRBD2|TRBV6-5|few
TGTGCCAGCAGTTACTCAGGACTAGCGGGAGTAGATACGCAGTATTTT
CASSYSGLAGVDTQYF
>TRBJ2-1|-|TRBV13|-
TGTGCCAGCAGCTTGGGGGGGGCACTAACGGACAATGAGCAGTTCTTC
CASSLGGALTDNEQFF